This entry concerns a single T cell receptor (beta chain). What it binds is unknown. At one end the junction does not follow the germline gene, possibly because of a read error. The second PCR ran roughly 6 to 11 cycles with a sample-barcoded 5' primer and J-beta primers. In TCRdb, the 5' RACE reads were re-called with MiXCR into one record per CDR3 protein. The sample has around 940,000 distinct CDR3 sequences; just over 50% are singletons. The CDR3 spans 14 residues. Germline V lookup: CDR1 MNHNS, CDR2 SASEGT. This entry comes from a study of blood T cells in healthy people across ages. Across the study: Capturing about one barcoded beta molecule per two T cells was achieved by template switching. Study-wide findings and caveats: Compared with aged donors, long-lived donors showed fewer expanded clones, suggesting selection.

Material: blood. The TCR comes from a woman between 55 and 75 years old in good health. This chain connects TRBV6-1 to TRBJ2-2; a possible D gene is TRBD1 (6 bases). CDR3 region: CAGSEQGRTGELFF. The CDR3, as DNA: TGTGCCGGCAGTGAACAGGGTCGGACCGGGGAGCTGTTTTTT.